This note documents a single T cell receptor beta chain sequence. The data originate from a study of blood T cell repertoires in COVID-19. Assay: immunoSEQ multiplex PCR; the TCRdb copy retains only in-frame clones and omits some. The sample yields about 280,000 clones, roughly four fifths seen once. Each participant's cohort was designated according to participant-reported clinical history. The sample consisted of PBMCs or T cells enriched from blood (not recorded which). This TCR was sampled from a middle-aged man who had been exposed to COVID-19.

The CDR3 sequence is CAIMGGSEQPQHF. DNA for the CDR3: TGTGCCATCATGGGCGGTAGCGAACAGCCCCAGCATTTT. This chain links TRBV10-3 with TRBJ1-5; D is ambiguous. This CDR3 has 13 residues. The V end lost 7 bases, the J end lost 7 bases, and 14 bases lay between the germline ends. Germline V gene sequence: CDR1 ENHRY, CDR2 SYGVKD.